This note documents a single TCR beta chain sequence. Which antigen it targets is not known. Nothing much larger sits one base from this clone, and base qualities are not available. This sample was included in a study of metastatic and nonmetastatic thyroid tumors (dated by TCRdb to about 2020). In the study overall: Repertoires were compared across peripheral blood and tumor or nodule tissue samples from malignant and benign thyroid patients.

The library was produced with PCR. For sequencing, an Illumina HiSeq 4000 was employed. High-throughput sequencing was used to profile the TCR beta-chain CDR3 region of every patient. Per the authors' processing: A classifier to discriminate distant-metastatic papillary thyroid cancer patients was built from CDR3 differences across clinicopathological groups. Repertoire diversity was assessed with the Shannon index, and tumor-blood repertoire similarity with the Morisita-Horn index. TCRdb passed the public sequencing reads through fastp at Q25 and MiXCR, retaining productive beta sequences. These V and J calls derive from TCRdb rather than the authors' analysis. The sample yields 43,000 or so clones; 24% were counted once. Together, the top ten hold approximately 3.5% of the sample. The full study reports these points: TCR beta diversity was reported as significantly higher in malignant tumors than in benign nodules, in both blood and tumor samples.

Before undergoing thyroid surgery, none of the patients had been given any kind of treatment. The study retrospectively analysed patient clinical samples collected from the early 2010s to the late 2010s using T-cell receptor beta sequencing. The germline V gene encodes CDR1 SQVTM and CDR2 ANQGSEA. The CDR3 starts with the cysteine, ends with the phenylalanine, and has 13 residues. Only the CDR3 DNA is retained, 39 bases long and in frame from the first base. The junction shows trimming of 7 bases on V and 4 bases on J, plus 16 bases between the germline ends. The material sequenced was blood. The chain couples TRBV29-1 to TRBJ1-1, with a weak D call of TRBD1 (6 bases match). This clonotype originated in a male donor with papillary thyroid cancer or a benign thyroid nodule (not recorded which). Some clones in this sample may be carry-over from other donors' samples. The CDR3 protein: CSAQTGSGTEAFF. The DNA sequence reads TGCAGCGCCCAAACAGGGAGTGGCACTGAAGCTTTCTTT.